The clone carrying this T cell receptor beta chain has a count of ten or more. V was clipped by 0 bases and J by 10 bases; unmatched bases: 4. Per the germline V gene, CDR1 is SQVTM and CDR2 is ANQGSEA. The CDR3 length is 13 residues. This record belongs to a study of early T cells in non-severe SARS-CoV-2 infection. Individual cDNA molecules each received unique molecular identifiers attached to them. TCRdb analysed the 5' RACE reads with MiXCR anew, one entry per CDR3 protein. The table records about 110,000 distinct CDR3 sequences, 11% of them present only once. The sequencing input was whole blood. This chain uses TRBV29-1 with TRBJ2-2; 8 bases match TRBD2. This clonotype was sampled from an adult who was a healthcare worker with PCR-confirmed SARS-CoV-2 infection or an uninfected control (not recorded which). The CDR3 loop reads CSVEEREGLELFF. Written as DNA, the CDR3 is TGCAGCGTTGAAGAACGGGAGGGGCTGGAGCTGTTTTTT.